The 15 T cell receptor beta chains given below trace back to one sample, sequenced in a study of metastatic and nonmetastatic thyroid tumors. TCRdb re-processed the PCR reads through MiXCR. The table lists about 7,100 clones, roughly 32% of them singletons. None of the patients had undergone any treatment ahead of thyroid surgery. Source material: adjacent normal tissue. The receptor source for this set is a female donor with papillary thyroid cancer or a benign thyroid nodule (not recorded which). Some clones in this sample may be carry-over from other donors' samples.

J is TRBJ1-3 and V is TRBV11-2, with D uncertain. Per the germline V gene, CDR1 is SGHAT and CDR2 is FQNNGV. The germline V and J ends were trimmed by 1 base and 0 bases, with 13 bases remaining between them. This CDR3 is built from 17 residues. The CDR3 protein is CASSLGSGGSSGNTIYF. CDR3 nucleotides: TGTGCCAGCAGCTTAGGATCGGGCGGGTCCTCTGGAAACACCATATATTTT.

As for this clone: Relative to the germline gene, one junction end is altered; a read error may explain this. The chain carries TRBV7-6 and TRBJ1-6; TRBD1 agrees at 8 bases. CDR1 SGHVS and CDR2 FNYEAQ come from the germline V gene. The CDR3 is made up of 14 amino acids. The CDR3 is CASSSSTGASPLPF. The CDR3 region has the DNA TGCGCCAGCAGCTCCTCGACAGGGGCATCACCCCTCCCATTT. Variable domain in full (rest from reference TRBV7-6 and TRBJ1-6): GAGVSQSPRYKVTKRGQDVALRCDPISGHVSLYWYRQALGQGPEFLTYFNYEAQQDKSGLPNDRFSAERPEGSISTLTIQRTEQRDSAMYRCASSSSTGASPLPFGNGTRLTVT.

A single count supports this clone. The DNA of the CDR3 is TGTGCCAGCAGCTTAGCGCCGACAGGGGATGGCTACACCTTC. Encoded protein: CASSLAPTGDGYTF. This sequence joins TRBV7-8 and TRBJ1-2, with 8 bases aligning to TRBD1. Germline CDR1 SGHVS, CDR2 FQNEAQ. The ends lost 0 bases at V and 6 bases at J; junction bases unmatched: 3. The CDR3 is 14 amino acids.

This clone was detected a few times. One end of the junction varies from germline; a read error may be responsible. CDR3 sequence: CASSPIEKAATNEKPFF. The DNA for the CDR3 is TGTGCCAGCTCACCTATTGAAAAAGCAGCAACTAATGAAAAACCGTTTTTT. The chain couples TRBV18 to TRBJ1-4; D is undetermined. Per the germline V gene, CDR1 is KGHSH and CDR2 is LQKENI. The CDR3 runs 17 residues.

CDR3 bases: TGTGCCAGCAGGGGAAGACTACCAGGGCGCACAGATACGCAGTATTTT. Amino acids: CASRGRLPGRTDTQYF. The V call is TRBV2, the J call TRBJ2-3; D may be TRBD1 or TRBD2 (5 bases each). Germline CDR1 and CDR2: SNHLY and FYNNEI. V was clipped by 6 bases and J by 1 base, with 17 bases between them. The CDR3 consists of 16 residues.

The CDR3 sequence is CASSESAAGYNEQFF. CDR3 DNA: TGCGCCAGCAGTGAGTCGGCGGCAGGGTACAATGAGCAGTTCTTC. This chain links TRBV10-1 with TRBJ2-1; possibly TRBD1 for D (5 bases). The CDR3 loop spans 15 amino acids. CDR1 is WNHNN and CDR2 is SYGVQD in the germline V gene (reference sequence). Trimming cost V 0 bases and J 4 bases, with 10 bases left between them.

The V gene is TRBV7-6, the J gene TRBJ1-5; 8 nucleotides agree with TRBD1. The CDR3 is made up of 15 amino acids. V shed 5 bases and J 4 bases; nucleotides not matched to a gene: 7. Germline V gene data show CDR1 as SGHVS and CDR2 as FNYEAQ. The CDR3 DNA sequence: TGTGCCAGCAGCCCCGGACAGGGTCTAAATCAGCCCCAGCATTTT. It encodes CASSPGQGLNQPQHF.

This clone is categorized as large (0.1 to 1%). The chain combines TRBV6-1 with TRBJ1-6; TRBD1 aligns across 7 bases. The trim removed 3 bases at V and 7 bases at J, leaving 6 bases unmatched. The length of the CDR3 is 15 residues. Germline V gives CDR1 MNHNS, CDR2 SASEGT. CDR3 loop: CASSDTQGRNSPLHF. Here the CDR3 DNA reads TGTGCCAGCAGTGACACACAGGGGAGAAATTCACCCCTCCACTTT.

This sequence joins TRBV20-1 and TRBJ1-1; no reliable D call. CDR3 size: 16 residues. Per germline, CDR1 DFQATT and CDR2 SNEGSKA (reference sequence). The V gene lost 3 bases and the J gene lost 2 bases, with 19 bases spanning the gap. CDR3 sequence reads: CSASTIGSLVNTEAFF. The CDR3 DNA reads as TGCAGTGCTAGTACGATAGGTAGTTTGGTTAACACTGAAGCTTTCTTT.

The J gene is TRBJ1-2, the V gene TRBV20-1, with 11 nucleotides matching TRBD1. Germline CDR1 is DFQATT and CDR2 is SNEGSKA (reference sequence). The junction had 8 bases not matched to a gene; V was cut back by 3 bases and J by 5 bases. This CDR3 region has 15 residues. CDR3 sequence reads: CSARVPGQGVYGYTF. As DNA, the CDR3 is TGCAGTGCTAGGGTACCGGGACAGGGGGTATATGGCTACACCTTC.

Turning to this clone: This likely comes from a read error, as the CDR3 has no conserved phenylalanine or tryptophan at its end. No DNA is shown, since the ends of the CDR3 on it are uncertain; the CDR3 is the one TCRdb lists. The CDR3 is CAGSELRTVLSGASVMTL. The rearrangement links TRBV6-1 to TRBJ2-6; the tabulated D call, TRBD1, remains unverified against the DNA. Germline lookup yields CDR1 MNHNS and CDR2 SASEGT. A total of 18 residues make up the CDR3, ends included.

A note on this clone: The sample contains more than one DNA sequence encoding this CDR3. The rearrangement uses TRBV11-2 and TRBJ2-7, with 11 bases lining up with TRBD2. The germline V gene has CDR1 SGHAT and CDR2 FQNNGV. With 2 bases clipped from V and 2 bases from J, the junction kept 2 bases outside the gene matches. The CDR3 has 15 residues. CDR3: CASSLLAGGTYEQYF. The CDR3 DNA follows: TGTGCCAGCAGCTTATTAGCGGGGGGGACCTACGAGCAGTACTTC.

This clone has at least ten counts. A read error is possible here, since a much larger clone lies one base away. V and J are TRBV4-2 and TRBJ2-4; TRBD2 matches at 9 bases. The CDR3 is 16 residues long. Germline CDR1 and CDR2: LGHNA and YNFKEQ. The CDR3: CASSQESGQRGVYQSF. As DNA, the CDR3 is TGTGCCAGCAGCCAAGAAAGTGGCCAGCGGGGGGTATATCAGTCCTTC.

This clone was seen only a few times. The chain carries TRBV6-1 and TRBJ2-5; D gene unclear. V was cut by 6 bases and J by 3 bases, with 14 bases left in between. The CDR3 totals 14 residues. Germline V gives CDR1 MNHNS, CDR2 SASEGT. CDR3 nucleotide sequence: TGTGCCAGCAGGGGCCGTGGCAACGAAGAGACCCAGTACTTC. Translating gives CASRGRGNEETQYF.

This clone was detected only a few times. Germline and junction disagree at one end, which may indicate a read error. This chain uses TRBV7-6 with TRBJ1-6; no clear D gene. The germline V gene encodes CDR1 SGHVS and CDR2 FNYEAQ. This CDR3 is built from 13 residues. The CDR3 protein is CASQYSYDSPLHF. The CDR3 coding sequence is TGTGCCAGCCAGTACTCCTATGATTCACCCCTCCACTTT.